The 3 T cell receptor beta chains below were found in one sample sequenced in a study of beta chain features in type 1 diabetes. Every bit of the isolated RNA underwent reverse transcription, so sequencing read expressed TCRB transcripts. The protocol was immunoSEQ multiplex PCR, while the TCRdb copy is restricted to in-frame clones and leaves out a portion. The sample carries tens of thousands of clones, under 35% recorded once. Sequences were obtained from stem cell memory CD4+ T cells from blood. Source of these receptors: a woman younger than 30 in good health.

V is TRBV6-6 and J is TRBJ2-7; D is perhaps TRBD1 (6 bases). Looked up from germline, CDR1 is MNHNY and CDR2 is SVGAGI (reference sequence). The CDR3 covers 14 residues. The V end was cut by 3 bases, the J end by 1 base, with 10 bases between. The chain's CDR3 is CASSYDRNSYEQYF. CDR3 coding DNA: TGTGCCAGCAGTTATGACAGGAATTCCTACGAGCAGTACTTC.

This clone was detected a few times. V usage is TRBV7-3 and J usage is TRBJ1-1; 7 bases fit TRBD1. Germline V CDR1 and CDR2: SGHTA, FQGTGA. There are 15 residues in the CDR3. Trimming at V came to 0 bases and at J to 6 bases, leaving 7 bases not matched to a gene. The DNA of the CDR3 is TGTGCCAGCAGCTTAACACCGTGGACAGGTTCTGAAGCTTTCTTT. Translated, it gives CASSLTPWTGSEAFF.

This CDR3 is CASSSWTGRTDTQYF. DNA for the CDR3: TGTGCCAGCAGCTCATGGACAGGGCGCACAGATACGCAGTATTTT. V gene TRBV7-9 combines with J gene TRBJ2-3; 8 nucleotides match TRBD1. Losses at the gene ends were 4 bases for V and 1 base for J; bases not matched to a gene: 4. This CDR3 contains 15 residues. Germline-derived CDR1 and CDR2 are SEHNR and FQNEAQ (reference sequence).